One and the same sample provided the 3 T cell receptor beta chains below, sequenced in a study of blood T cell repertoires in COVID-19 (dated by TCRdb to 2018 to 2021). Library generation was performed with the immunoSEQ multiplex PCR assay. Here the immuneACCESS table is served through TCRdb, limited to in-frame sequences with V and J called. Missing clones are a known gap in these copies; in checked studies unresolved V genes cover under half, and the rest lacks a known reason. In this sample the table shows about 98,000 clones, over 75% of which occur a single time. The ten largest clones take up around 10% of the sample. Specimen: peripheral blood. The source is a woman of 80 years or more with acute or convalescent COVID-19.

The rearrangement joins TRBV5-6 to TRBJ1-2; TRBD1 aligns across 7 bases. The V gene's germline CDR1 is SGHDT and CDR2 YYEEEE. Trimming removed 4 bases from V and 8 bases from J; junction bases left unmatched: 8. This CDR3 has 13 residues. CDR3 bases: TGTGCCAGCAGCGGGACGACAGGGAGAGGCTACACCTTC. Amino acid sequence: CASSGTTGRGYTF.

In DNA, the CDR3 is TGTGCCAGCAGCCCCCAGCGAGAGAACACTGAAGCTTTCTTT. Residues: CASSPQRENTEAFF. The rearrangement joins TRBV3-1 (or the pseudogene TRBV3-2) to TRBJ1-1; D unclear. The CDR3 length is 14 residues. The germline V and J ends were trimmed by 4 bases and 1 base, with 10 bases remaining between them. Germline lookup yields CDR1 LGHDT and CDR2 YNNKEL (reference sequence).

In this sample, this clone turned up once. The chain joins TRBV9 to TRBJ2-1, with 7 positions matching TRBD1. V was clipped by 4 bases and J by 4 bases; unmatched bases: 2. CDR1 and CDR2 (germline): SGDLS, YYNGEE. The CDR3 totals 13 residues. CDR3 DNA sequence: TGTGCCAGCAGCAGGGGGCTATACAATGAGCAGTTCTTC. Encoded protein: CASSRGLYNEQFF.